This T cell receptor beta chain was retrieved from a study of CD8 T cells in ankylosing spondylitis. On this clonotype itself: Antigen: not known.

Whole-study findings and limits: Ankylosing spondylitis blood seemed to carry a telltale TCR beta motif made of several highly homologous variants. Peripheral blood samples showed relatively rare disease-linked clones, and these clones were CD8+.

The CDR3 extends over 16 amino acids. V lost 0 bases and J 1 base, leaving 13 bases between the germline ends. In germline, CDR1 is DFQATT, CDR2 SNEGSKA (reference sequence). MiXCR, applied by TCRdb to the 5' RACE reads, yields one record per CDR3 protein. This table holds fewer than 750,000 distinct CDR3 sequences, around 17% found once. The clonotype originates from a male donor with ankylosing spondylitis. V usage is TRBV20-1 and J usage is TRBJ2-1; tentatively, D is TRBD1 (5 bases). Sequencing used blood, either unsorted or a sorted T cell fraction (not recorded which). The CDR3 loop reads CSARDRDRVSYNEQFF. The CDR3 DNA sequence: TGCAGTGCTAGAGATCGAGACAGAGTGTCCTACAATGAGCAGTTCTTC.